Below are 20 T cell receptor beta chains sequenced from a single sample in a study of cytomegalovirus exposure and HLA in healthy donors. The PCR employed 60 Vbeta primers together with 13 Jbeta primers. The data were produced by immunoSEQ multiplex PCR, yet TCRdb's version contains in-frame clones alone and is incomplete. Of 100,000 to 150,000 clones listed, roughly 83% are singletons. Sequenced input: PBMCs. The receptors stem from a man aged 18-30 years in good health and CMV-seropositive.

This sequence joins TRBV19 and TRBJ1-1, with TRBD1 as a possible D gene (6 bases). The germline V gene encodes CDR1 LNHDA and CDR2 SQIVND (reference sequence). This CDR3 contains 14 residues. Trimming cost V 7 bases and J 3 bases, with 15 bases left between them. The CDR3 DNA sequence: TGTGCCAGTACCCCCAGGGGAGTGCACACTGAAGCTTTCTTT. Translating it yields CASTPRGVHTEAFF.

The chain combines TRBV2 with TRBJ2-2; the D gene is possibly TRBD1 (6 bases). CDR1 and CDR2 (germline): SNHLY, FYNNEI. The CDR3 consists of 14 residues. V lost 7 bases to trimming and J lost 4 bases, with 13 bases between them. CDR3 region: CASTLRGGTGELFF. The DNA for the CDR3 is TGTGCCAGCACCCTCAGGGGTGGCACCGGGGAGCTGTTTTTT.

The chain is built from TRBV5-1 and TRBJ2-7, with 8 positions matching TRBD1. This CDR3 is 13 amino acids long. Germline lookup yields CDR1 SGHRS and CDR2 YFSETQ. The ends lost 0 bases at V and 6 bases at J; junction bases unmatched: 2. The CDR3 region has the DNA TGCGCCAGCAGCTTGGGGACAGGGATCGAGCAGTACTTC. Translating gives CASSLGTGIEQYF.

The V call is TRBV9, the J call TRBJ2-5, with a weak D call TRBD2 (5 bases). Trimming stripped 4 bases from V and 2 bases from J, with 15 bases between. The CDR3 has 15 amino acids. In germline, CDR1 is SGDLS, CDR2 YYNGEE. CDR3 amino acids: CASSPLHGGQETQYF. As DNA, the CDR3 is TGTGCCAGCAGCCCACTCCATGGCGGGCAAGAGACCCAGTACTTC. Full variable domain (outside the CDR3, taken from reference TRBV9 and TRBJ2-5): DSGVTQTPKHLITATGQRVTLRCSPRSGDLSVYWYQQSLDQGLQFLIQYYNGEERAKGNILERFSAQQFPDLHSELNLSSLELGDSALYFCASSPLHGGQETQYFGPGTRLLVL.

The rearrangement uses TRBV5-6 and TRBJ2-5; tentatively, D is TRBD1 (5 bases). The CDR3 is 15 residues long. CDR1 is SGHDT and CDR2 is YYEEEE in the germline V gene. Trimming pared 0 bases from V and 1 base from J, leaving 10 bases between. The CDR3 spells CASSLVTASQETQYF. In nucleotides, the CDR3 is TGTGCCAGCAGCTTGGTGACAGCGTCCCAAGAGACCCAGTACTTC.

V is TRBV10-3 and J is TRBJ2-7; maybe TRBD1 (6 bases). The V gene lost 7 bases and the J gene lost 6 bases, with 10 bases spanning the gap. This CDR3 region has 11 residues. In germline, CDR1 is ENHRY, CDR2 SYGVKD. The CDR3: CAIKAGVEQYF. CDR3 nucleotides: TGTGCCATCAAGGCAGGGGTCGAGCAGTACTTC.

The J gene is TRBJ2-7, the V gene TRBV5-1; weak D call: TRBD1 (5 bases). Trimming shortened V by 4 bases and J by 6 bases, and 11 bases separated the two germline ends. Per germline, CDR1 SGHRS and CDR2 YFSETQ. There are 12 residues in the CDR3. CDR3 nucleotides: TGCGCCAGCAGCCCCCAGGGAAGCGAGCAGTACTTC. Translation: CASSPQGSEQYF.

J is TRBJ2-3 and V is TRBV6-5; tentatively, D is TRBD2 (5 bases). This CDR3 has 15 residues. Trimming pared 5 bases from V and 6 bases from J, leaving 18 bases between. Germline CDR1 reads MNHEY; CDR2 reads SVGAGI. This CDR3 reads CASSPLGRGGDTQYF. CDR3 bases: TGTGCCAGCAGTCCCCTAGGTCGGGGTGGGGATACGCAGTATTTT.

This chain connects TRBV27 to TRBJ2-7; 7 nucleotides align to TRBD1. CDR3 length equals 15 residues. Germline CDR1 is MNHEY and CDR2 is SMNVEV (reference sequence). J gave up 4 bases and V 4 bases, and 10 bases lay outside the gene matches. CDR3 in DNA: TGTGCCAGCAGTTCTCCGGGACAGTTGATTTACGAGCAGTACTTC. Translated: CASSSPGQLIYEQYF.

The chain recombines TRBV20-1 with TRBJ2-3, with unresolved D. Between the trimmed V and J ends, which lost 1 base and 6 bases, there was a span of 5 bases. The CDR3 covers 11 residues. Germline-derived CDR1 and CDR2 are DFQATT and SNEGSKA (reference sequence). The CDR3 bases are TGCAGTGCTAGAGTGGAGGATACGCAGTATTTT. Translated, it gives CSARVEDTQYF.

The CDR3 sequence is CASSIQGQGQETQYF. Written as DNA, the CDR3 is TGTGCCAGTAGTATCCAGGGACAGGGCCAAGAGACCCAGTACTTC. This chain links TRBV19 with TRBJ2-5; 9 nucleotides align to TRBD1. The CDR3 runs 15 residues. Per germline, CDR1 LNHDA and CDR2 SQIVND (reference sequence). The V segment lost 3 bases and the J segment 1 base; nucleotides outside the gene matches: 3.

The V gene is TRBV7-9, the J gene TRBJ2-7; D is unclear. CDR3 length equals 15 residues. The V end lost 1 base, the J end lost 6 bases, and 16 bases lay between the germline ends. Per the germline V gene, CDR1 is SEHNR and CDR2 is FQNEAQ (reference sequence). CDR3 nucleotides: TGTGCCAGCAGCTTAGACGAGGCCCGGATTGGCGAGCAGTACTTC. It encodes CASSLDEARIGEQYF.

The gene calls are TRBV4-1 and TRBJ1-4; D call uncertain. Trimming removed 4 bases at V and 2 bases at J, with 17 bases between. The CDR3 covers 17 residues. Germline-derived CDR1 and CDR2 are MGHRA and YSYEKL. For the CDR3, the DNA is TGCGCCAGCAGCCCTTTAGGGAGGTATGGGACTAATGAAAAACTGTTTTTT. This codes for CASSPLGRYGTNEKLFF.

This clone has only a few counts. The rearrangement links TRBV4-1 to TRBJ2-7, with 7 bases fitting TRBD2. CDR3 size: 14 residues. V lost 1 base and J lost 4; bases outside the gene matches: 4. CDR1 and CDR2 (germline): MGHRA, YSYEKL. DNA of the CDR3: TGCGCCAGCAGCCAAGTCTGGGACTATTACGAGCAGTACTTC. This encodes CASSQVWDYYEQYF.

The V call is TRBV6-5, the J call TRBJ1-5; D not resolved. Germline CDR1 MNHEY, CDR2 SVGAGI. This CDR3 contains 13 residues. V was pared by 8 bases and J by 2 bases, with 10 bases between. The CDR3 bases are TGTGCCAGCCAACGGAGCGGCAATCAGCCCCAGCATTTT. Amino acids: CASQRSGNQPQHF.

The rearrangement joins TRBV2 to TRBJ2-3, with 7 bases aligning to TRBD1. V was clipped by 3 bases and J by 5 bases; unmatched bases: 11. Germline V gene data show CDR1 as SNHLY and CDR2 as FYNNEI. The CDR3 extends over 16 amino acids. The CDR3 bases are TGTGCCAGCAGTGATAGGAGACAGGGCTTCGGAGATACGCAGTATTTT. It is translated as CASSDRRQGFGDTQYF. The variable domain in full, completed from reference TRBV2 and TRBJ2-3, reads EPEVTQTPSHQVTQMGQEVILRCVPISNHLYFYWYRQILGQKVEFLVSFYNNEISEKSEIFDDQFSVERPDGSNFTLKIRSTKLEDSAMYFCASSDRRQGFGDTQYFGPGTRLTVL.

The chain carries TRBV30 and TRBJ1-1, with D possibly TRBD1 on 6 matching bases. The germline V and J ends were trimmed by 4 bases and 7 bases, with 16 bases remaining between them. The CDR3 extends over 13 amino acids. Germline V lookup: CDR1 GTSNPN, CDR2 SVGIG (reference sequence). CDR3 nucleotides: TGTGCCTGGATGTTTGCAGGGGTGGGTGAAGCTTTCTTT. Its translation: CAWMFAGVGEAFF.

The rearrangement links TRBV27 to TRBJ2-3, with 11 nucleotides matching TRBD2. With 5 bases clipped from V and 5 bases from J, the junction kept 21 bases outside the gene matches. The CDR3 has 20 residues. CDR1 MNHEY and CDR2 SMNVEV come from the germline V gene (reference sequence). In DNA form, the CDR3 reads TGTGCCAGCAGTCCCGGGACTAGCGGCGGTTCCCCCCGAAGGAGAGATACGCAGTATTTT. Translation gives CASSPGTSGGSPRRRDTQYF.

The chain has TRBV4-1 and TRBJ2-1; 7 nucleotides match TRBD1. The CDR3 runs to 16 residues. Losses at the gene ends were 2 bases for V and 10 bases for J; bases not matched to a gene: 14. Germline V gene lookup returns CDR1 MGHRA and CDR2 YSYEKL. In nucleotides, the CDR3 is TGCGCCAGCAGCCAATCAACCTGGGACAGCCTCCCCGAGCAGTTCTTC. The encoded protein is CASSQSTWDSLPEQFF.

The rearrangement links TRBV19 to TRBJ1-6; maybe TRBD1 (5 bases). V dropped 7 bases and J dropped 7 bases, with 17 bases sitting between them. From germline, CDR1 is LNHDA and CDR2 SQIVND (reference sequence). This CDR3 region has 15 residues. CDR3 residues: CASTLSGQTNSPLHF. CDR3 DNA: TGTGCCAGTACCTTGAGTGGACAAACGAATTCACCCCTCCACTTT.